The 22 T cell receptor beta chains listed next were all sequenced from one sample in a study of blood T cell repertoires in COVID-19 (dated by TCRdb to 2018 to 2020). The library was prepared using the immunoSEQ multiplex PCR assay. TCRdb holds this immuneACCESS table with in-frame rearrangements only. Some clones are missing; in checked studies, unresolved V genes explain under half, and the rest has no known cause. This sample holds fewer than 95,000 clones; approximately 80% were observed only once. The ten largest clones represent roughly 14% of the sample. Source material: peripheral blood. These receptors were obtained from a human donor in a cohort sampled during active COVID-19.

The chain couples TRBV27 to TRBJ1-2, with TRBD1 identical over 9 bases. This CDR3 spans 12 amino acids. Germline trimming cut 8 bases from V and 6 bases from J; bases unmatched to any gene: 4. The germline gives CDR1 MNHEY, CDR2 SMNVEV (reference sequence). The CDR3 is CASRTGDDGYTF. The CDR3, as DNA: TGTGCCAGCCGGACAGGGGATGATGGCTACACCTTC.

The sample holds a few counts of this clone. The chain uses TRBV30 and TRBJ1-2, with D maybe TRBD1 (5 bases). The CDR3 has 16 amino acids. The germline gives CDR1 GTSNPN, CDR2 SVGIG (reference sequence). V gave up 3 bases and J gave up 4 bases, with 21 bases separating them. CDR3: CAWRTRGLGGLYGYTF. CDR3 sequence (DNA): TGTGCCTGGAGAACCCGAGGTCTGGGGGGACTCTATGGCTACACCTTC.

This sequence joins TRBV2 and TRBJ2-7, with 13 positions matching TRBD2. Germline assignment: CDR1 SNHLY and CDR2 FYNNEI. V lost 5 bases and J lost 1; bases outside the gene matches: 11. CDR3 length equals 18 residues. The CDR3 DNA reads TGTGCCAGCAGTTTTGAAGGACTAGCGGGGGCCGTTTCCTACGAGCAGTACTTC. Translated, it gives CASSFEGLAGAVSYEQYF. Full variable domain (rest looked up from reference TRBV2 and TRBJ2-7): EPEVTQTPSHQVTQMGQEVILRCVPISNHLYFYWYRQILGQKVEFLVSFYNNEISEKSEIFDDQFSVERPDGSNFTLKIRSTKLEDSAMYFCASSFEGLAGAVSYEQYFGPGTRLTVT.

This chain joins TRBV9 and TRBJ1-2, with no clear D. V dropped 0 bases and J dropped 2 bases, with 5 bases sitting between them. Germline V gene lookup returns CDR1 SGDLS and CDR2 YYNGEE. The length of the CDR3 is 13 residues. CDR3 residues: CASSVAENYGYTF. The CDR3 DNA reads TGTGCCAGCAGCGTAGCGGAGAACTATGGCTACACCTTC.

This clone was seen only a few times. The rearrangement joins TRBV2 to TRBJ2-7, with 7 bases identical to TRBD2. This CDR3 comprises 12 residues. V lost 6 bases, J lost 6 bases, and 5 bases stayed unmatched. CDR1 is SNHLY, CDR2 FYNNEI, per germline. This CDR3 is CASRGRASEQYF. The CDR3 nucleotides are TGTGCCAGCAGGGGGAGGGCTAGCGAGCAGTACTTC.

The chain is built from TRBV5-4 and TRBJ2-1, with a possible D match to TRBD2 (5 bases). Per the germline V gene, CDR1 is SGHNT and CDR2 is YYREEE (reference sequence). CDR3 length: 16 residues. Trimming took off 0 bases at V and 4 bases at J, with 14 bases between the two ends. The CDR3 DNA reads as TGTGCCAGCAGCTTGGAGGCGGACTTTAGGTACAATGAGCAGTTCTTC. It encodes CASSLEADFRYNEQFF. Full variable domain (outside the CDR3, taken from reference TRBV5-4 and TRBJ2-1): ETGVTQSPTHLIKTRGQQVTLRCSSQSGHNTVSWYQQALGQGPQFIFQYYREEENGRGNFPPRFSGLQFPNYSSELNVNALELDDSALYLCASSLEADFRYNEQFFGPGTRLTVL.

This chain uses TRBV24-1 with TRBJ2-3; D might be TRBD2 (6 bases). Looked up from germline, CDR1 is KGHDR and CDR2 is SFDVKD. Trimming shortened V by 1 base and J by 2 bases, and 12 bases separated the two germline ends. CDR3 size: 16 residues. CDR3 amino acids: CATSDLAAGHTDTQYF. CDR3 nucleotide sequence: TGTGCCACCAGTGATTTAGCGGCGGGGCACACAGATACGCAGTATTTT.

This clone was seen once. This chain links TRBV6-1 with TRBJ1-5; D is unresolved. CDR1 is MNHNS and CDR2 is SASEGT in the germline V gene. Trimming left V 3 bases short and J 7 bases short, with 10 bases between. CDR3 length: 13 residues. In nucleotides, the CDR3 is TGTGCCAGCAGTGAGAGAGAATCGCAGCCCCAGCATTTT. Its translation: CASSERESQPQHF.

The chain couples TRBV7-9 to TRBJ2-7; TRBD1 agrees at 11 bases. The CDR3 extends over 14 amino acids. In germline, CDR1 is SEHNR, CDR2 FQNEAQ (reference sequence). With V trimmed by 4 bases and J by 1 base, 0 bases remained unmatched. The CDR3 sequence is CASSWDRGSYEQYF. The CDR3 DNA follows: TGTGCCAGCAGCTGGGACAGGGGGTCCTACGAGCAGTACTTC.

The sample holds a few counts of this clone. The chain recombines TRBV3-1 (or the pseudogene TRBV3-2) with TRBJ2-7; D possibly corresponds to TRBD2 (5 bases). V gave up 3 bases and J gave up 6 bases, with 21 bases separating them. The CDR3 runs to 16 residues. The germline V gene encodes CDR1 LGHDT and CDR2 YNNKEL (reference sequence). CDR3 in DNA: TGTGCCAGCAGCCAGAACATAGGACGGGGAATGTCCGAGCAGTACTTC. Its translation: CASSQNIGRGMSEQYF.

The chain is built from TRBV28 and TRBJ1-1; tentatively, D is TRBD1 (6 bases). Germline CDR1 is MDHEN and CDR2 is SYDVKM. V was clipped by 4 bases and J by 4 bases, with 13 bases between them. The CDR3 extends over 14 amino acids. In DNA, the CDR3 is TGTGCCAGCAGTTCTCAGGGGAGCAGCACTGAAGCTTTCTTT. It codes for CASSSQGSSTEAFF.

The chain links TRBV3-1 (or the pseudogene TRBV3-2) to TRBJ2-1, with 8 nucleotides matching TRBD1. The trim removed 4 bases at V and 4 bases at J, leaving 0 bases unmatched. Germline V gene sequence: CDR1 LGHDT, CDR2 YNNKEL (reference sequence). There are 13 residues in the CDR3. Here the CDR3 DNA reads TGTGCCAGCAGCCGGGACAGGTACAATGAGCAGTTCTTC. Protein sequence: CASSRDRYNEQFF.

The chain joins TRBV7-3 to TRBJ1-1; 10 bases agree with TRBD1. After removal of 5 bases from V and 6 bases from J, the junction contained 9 bases not matched to a gene. CDR1 is SGHTA, CDR2 FQGTGA, per germline. The CDR3 is 15 amino acids. The CDR3 region has the DNA TGTGCCAGCAGCCCAACGACAGGGGGCAGGTCTGAAGCTTTCTTT. This gives the protein CASSPTTGGRSEAFF.

The CDR3: CASSQGASGVQDTQYF. In DNA form, the CDR3 reads TGCGCCAGCAGCCAAGGCGCTAGCGGGGTTCAAGATACGCAGTATTTT. The chain has TRBV4-1 and TRBJ2-3; 9 bases match TRBD2. V dropped 1 base and J dropped 5; count of bases not matched to a gene: 7. This CDR3 has 16 residues. Germline CDR1 MGHRA, CDR2 YSYEKL.

The chain recombines TRBV27 with TRBJ2-2; TRBD1 matches 7 bases. The germline V gene encodes CDR1 MNHEY and CDR2 SMNVEV (reference sequence). With 2 bases clipped from V and 4 bases from J, the junction kept 4 bases outside the gene matches. This CDR3 has 15 residues. The CDR3 loop reads CASSLTTGITGELFF. CDR3 sequence (DNA): TGTGCCAGCAGTTTAACGACAGGGATCACCGGGGAGCTGTTTTTT.

V usage is TRBV11-2 and J usage is TRBJ2-6; TRBD1 matches at 9 bases. Looked up from germline, CDR1 is SGHAT and CDR2 is FQNNGV. The trim removed 4 bases at V and 3 bases at J, leaving 10 bases unmatched. The CDR3 spans 18 residues. The CDR3 nucleotides read TGTGCCAGCAGCTCCCGGGACAGGGAGGGTGGTGGGGCCAACGTCCTGACTTTC. Translating gives CASSSRDREGGGANVLTF.

The chain carries TRBV5-4 and TRBJ2-1, with D uncertain. The V end was cut by 0 bases, the J end by 4 bases, with 2 bases between. This CDR3 region has 12 residues. CDR1 SGHNT and CDR2 YYREEE come from the germline V gene (reference sequence). The CDR3 DNA sequence: TGTGCCAGCAGCTTGGCATACAATGAGCAGTTCTTC. It translates to CASSLAYNEQFF.

The chain couples TRBV5-1 to TRBJ2-2, with 11 bases that match TRBD1. V shed 3 bases, J shed 6 bases, and the junction held 7 bases outside the gene matches. The CDR3 consists of 16 residues. Germline lookup yields CDR1 SGHRS and CDR2 YFSETQ. The CDR3 DNA sequence: TGCGCCAGCAGCTCACAGGACAGGGGGCGTTCCGGGGAGCTGTTTTTT. This gives the protein CASSSQDRGRSGELFF.

V usage is TRBV9 and J usage is TRBJ1-6; D not resolved. The CDR3 has 15 residues. The germline CDR1 and CDR2 sequences are SGDLS and YYNGEE. V lost 2 bases, J lost 3 bases, and 9 bases lay in between. CDR3 sequence: CASSVDGDYNSPLHF. CDR3 DNA sequence: TGTGCCAGCAGCGTCGACGGGGACTATAATTCACCCCTCCACTTT.

The chain links TRBV9 to TRBJ1-1; no firm D call. This CDR3 region has 13 residues. The V end was cut by 1 base, the J end by 5 bases, with 9 bases between. CDR1 is SGDLS and CDR2 is YYNGEE in the germline V gene. The chain's CDR3 is CASSVTVKTEAFF. CDR3 coding DNA: TGTGCCAGCAGCGTAACGGTTAAAACTGAAGCTTTCTTT.

This clone was detected only once. The chain uses TRBV12-3 or TRBV12-4 and TRBJ1-2; D call uncertain. V dropped 3 bases and J dropped 5 bases, with 10 bases sitting between them. CDR3 size: 13 residues. The DNA of the CDR3 is TGTGCCAGCAGTTTGGAGCCAGATTATGGCTACACCTTC. It yields the protein CASSLEPDYGYTF.

The V gene is TRBV28, the J gene TRBJ2-5; 8 bases are shared with TRBD1. The length of the CDR3 is 14 residues. From germline, CDR1 is MDHEN and CDR2 SYDVKM. Trimming removed 4 bases from V and 6 bases from J; junction bases left unmatched: 7. The CDR3 loop reads CASSWSGGAKTQYF. The DNA of the CDR3 is TGTGCCAGCAGTTGGTCAGGGGGCGCGAAGACCCAGTACTTC.